This TCR beta chain was obtained from a study of blood T cell repertoires in COVID-19. At the level of the study: Material from acute and convalescent COVID-19 was sourced from the United States, Italy and Spain.

In the original analysis: Researchers report that nucleated cell counts were estimated from reference gene primer amplification. Using immunoSEQ multiplex PCR, the repertoire was profiled, and TCRdb retains in-frame clones only, with some absent. Clone size and V and J calls were adopted from that table, with D and trimming inferred from the DNA. The table includes roughly 40,000 clones, 75% to 90% detected once. The count of this clone is one. Per the germline V gene, CDR1 is LNHDA and CDR2 is SQIVND (reference sequence). The CDR3 totals 15 residues. Trimming removed 6 bases at V and 4 bases at J, with 17 bases between.

The clonotype was recovered from a woman aged 35 to 49 with acute or convalescent COVID-19. The sequenced material came from peripheral blood. The chain carries TRBV19 and TRBJ2-3; TRBD2 might be the D (6 bases). CDR3: CASSSGVTGPDTQYF. The DNA of the CDR3 is TGTGCCAGTAGCTCGGGGGTCACGGGTCCAGATACGCAGTATTTT.